This T cell receptor (beta chain) was recorded in a study of blood T cells in healthy people across ages. Extraction of total RNA produced a minimum of 5 micrograms from each sample. Germline V CDR1 and CDR2: DFQATT, SNEGSKA (reference sequence). The CDR3 length is 18 residues. V gave up 2 bases and J gave up 7 bases, with 29 bases separating them. Using a J-beta primer mix together with a sample-barcoded 5' primer, a second PCR was run for about 6 to 12 cycles. TCRdb used MiXCR to reprocess the 5' RACE reads, holding one entry per CDR3 protein. This repertoire shows hundreds of thousands of distinct CDR3 sequences, approximately 39% found once; its top ten account for less than 25%. Points from the study as a whole: Unsorted PBMCs prevented conclusive naive versus antigen-experienced comparison. Roughly linearly, TCR beta diversity per million T cells fell as age increased.

Concerning this clonotype: Its antigen is not identified.

Sequencing used blood. This sequence was found in a woman aged 55-75 years in good health. The chain couples TRBV20-1 to TRBJ2-5, with D uncertain. The CDR3 spells CSARRLAPAAGTVGTQYF. The CDR3 region has the DNA TGCAGTGCTAGAAGGTTGGCGCCGGCGGCAGGAACCGTGGGGACCCAGTACTTC.